The source of this T cell receptor (beta chain) is a study of cytomegalovirus exposure and HLA in healthy donors. Study conclusions and caveats: A later analysis by the authors found several of the most significant clusters apparently linked to common viral pathogens. Likely technical artifact: a cluster of highly shared sequence variants.

The PCR was carried out with 60 Vbeta primers and 13 Jbeta primers. The repertoire was sequenced with immunoSEQ multiplex PCR; TCRdb's copy has only in-frame clones and lacks some. The table shows around 120,000 clones, with about 84% occurring only once. Regarding this clone: Its antigen is unknown.

V dropped 7 bases and J dropped 7; count of bases not matched to a gene: 8. CDR1 and CDR2 from the germline V gene are GTSNPN and SVGIG (reference sequence). The CDR3 extends over 13 amino acids. This sequence originates from a boy younger than 18 in good health and CMV-seronegative. The V call is TRBV30, the J call TRBJ2-1; 9 bases match TRBD1. Sequenced material: PBMCs. CDR3 loop: CAFSGTGYNEQFF. CDR3 DNA sequence: TGTGCCTTCTCCGGGACAGGGTATAATGAGCAGTTCTTC.